The present T cell receptor beta chain was sequenced within a study of blood T cells in healthy people across ages. Study-wide points: No conclusive comparison of naive versus antigen-experienced cells was possible with unsorted PBMCs.

Ranging in age from about 6 to 100, the donors were healthy Caucasian individuals from Russia. Using a J-beta primer mix together with a sample-barcoded 5' primer, a second PCR was run for roughly 6 to 11 cycles. Every cDNA was tagged by a template-switch adaptor with 12 random nucleotides. MiXCR, applied by TCRdb to the 5' RACE reads, yields one record per CDR3 protein. Here the sample spans about 670,000 distinct CDR3 sequences, 40% to 65% being singletons. To note about this clonotype: The target antigen is unknown.

The clonotype originates from a woman aged 80 or over in good health. The specimen was blood.

The CDR3 protein is CSARDPARGDGNQPQHF. The CDR3 bases are TGCAGTGCTAGAGATCCCGCTCGGGGGGATGGGAATCAGCCCCAGCATTTT. V and J are TRBV20-1 and TRBJ1-5; a possible D gene is TRBD1 (5 bases). CDR1 and CDR2 from the germline V gene are DFQATT and SNEGSKA (reference sequence). The CDR3 has 17 residues. V was cut by 0 bases and J by 4 bases, with 19 bases left in between.